One sample yielded the 24 T cell receptor beta chains listed below, sequenced in a study of cytomegalovirus exposure and HLA in healthy donors. The PCR employed 60 Vbeta primers together with 13 Jbeta primers. Data came from immunoSEQ multiplex PCR; TCRdb stores just in-frame clones and leaves some out. Of over 70,000 clones in the sample, around 70% were seen once. Input material: PBMCs. These receptors were collected from a human donor in good health.

This clone showed up just once. The gene calls are TRBV4-1 and TRBJ1-2, with D possibly TRBD1 on 5 matching bases. The CDR3 is 17 residues long. The V gene lost 4 bases and the J gene lost 4 bases, with 22 bases spanning the gap. CDR1 and CDR2 from the germline V gene are MGHRA and YSYEKL. The CDR3 is CASSLLGGGSGLYGYTF. The CDR3, as DNA: TGCGCCAGCAGCCTCCTGGGGGGGGGATCAGGCCTCTATGGCTACACCTTC.

J is TRBJ2-2 and V is TRBV5-1, with 7 nucleotides matching TRBD1. With V trimmed by 4 bases and J by 6 bases, 12 bases remained unmatched. The CDR3 consists of 16 residues. The germline CDR1 and CDR2 sequences are SGHRS and YFSETQ. DNA of the CDR3: TGCGCCAGCAGCGGAATAAGACAGGGCGCAGCCGGGGAGCTGTTTTTT. Translation: CASSGIRQGAAGELFF.

This chain links TRBV6-1 with TRBJ1-5; D possibly corresponds to TRBD1 (5 bases). V lost 6 bases, J lost 9 bases, and 18 bases lay in between. Looked up from germline, CDR1 is MNHNS and CDR2 is SASEGT. The CDR3 covers 14 residues. This CDR3 reads CASRDRDFLWPQHF. The CDR3 nucleotides are TGTGCCAGCAGGGACCGGGACTTCCTTTGGCCCCAGCATTTT.

V usage is TRBV5-1 and J usage is TRBJ2-1; 9 nucleotides align to TRBD2. CDR3 length: 18 residues. The J segment lost 8 bases and the V segment lost 0 bases, leaving 15 bases of the junction unmatched. CDR1 is SGHRS, CDR2 YFSETQ, per germline. This chain's CDR3 is CASSLGLAVEPGVDEQFF. CDR3 nucleotide sequence: TGCGCCAGCAGCTTGGGACTAGCGGTAGAACCTGGCGTTGATGAGCAGTTCTTC.

The CDR3 is CASSVGRANYGYTF. CDR3 sequence (DNA): TGTGCCAGCAGTGTGGGCAGAGCTAACTATGGCTACACCTTC. The gene calls are TRBV2 and TRBJ1-2; D ambiguous. Germline loops: CDR1 SNHLY, CDR2 FYNNEI. Trimming removed 4 bases at V and 0 bases at J, with 9 bases between. This CDR3 comprises 14 residues.

CDR3 nucleotide sequence: TGTGCCAGCAGCTCCGGGGGGACCCTTTATGGCTACACCTTC. It translates to CASSSGGTLYGYTF. The V call is TRBV7-9, the J call TRBJ1-2, with D possibly being TRBD1 (5 bases). Looked up from germline, CDR1 is SEHNR and CDR2 is FQNEAQ (reference sequence). The V and J ends lost 4 bases and 5 bases respectively, with 14 bases between them. This CDR3 comprises 14 residues.

The J gene is TRBJ2-7, the V gene TRBV5-1, with 7 bases lining up with TRBD2. CDR1 is SGHRS, CDR2 YFSETQ, per germline. The CDR3 loop spans 14 amino acids. Trimming took 4 bases from V and 2 from J; bases not matched to a gene: 6. The CDR3 DNA reads as TGCGCCAGCAGCGAACAAGCGGGGCCCTACGAGCAGTACTTC. It is translated as CASSEQAGPYEQYF.

V gene TRBV6-7 combines with J gene TRBJ2-7, with TRBD1 identical over 11 bases. TRBV6-7 is reported as an ORF; its role is uncertain. Trimming at V came to 0 bases and at J to 6 bases, leaving 4 bases not matched to a gene. The CDR3 consists of 15 residues. In DNA form, the CDR3 reads TGTGCCAGCAGTTACTCGGGACAGGGGGACCCCGAGCAGTACTTC. It encodes CASSYSGQGDPEQYF.

The rearrangement links TRBV6-5 to TRBJ2-5; D unresolved. Near its end, the DNA agrees better with TRBJ2-7, so the J call may be wrong. This CDR3 is 11 amino acids long. Germline assignment: CDR1 MNHEY and CDR2 SVGAGI. The CDR3 DNA is TGTGCCAGCGGGCCCACCTACGAGCAGTACTTC. Translated: CASGPTYEQYF.

V usage is TRBV7-3 and J usage is TRBJ2-1; 8 bases are shared with TRBD2. The ends lost 0 bases at V and 3 bases at J; junction bases unmatched: 4. Germline assignment: CDR1 SGHTA and CDR2 FQGTGA. The CDR3 runs 16 residues. The CDR3 reads CASSLTAGEFYNEQFF. The DNA of the CDR3 is TGTGCCAGCAGCTTAACAGCGGGAGAATTCTACAATGAGCAGTTCTTC.

The J gene is TRBJ2-7, the V gene TRBV27, with D possibly matching TRBD1 (5 bases). CDR1 and CDR2 (germline): MNHEY, SMNVEV (reference sequence). The CDR3 runs to 13 residues. Between the trimmed V and J ends, which lost 8 bases and 0 bases, there was a span of 11 bases. For the CDR3, the DNA is TGTGCCAGCGGCTACAGGCGCTCCTACGAGCAGTACTTC. It yields the protein CASGYRRSYEQYF.

This clone was counted between two and nine times. The chain employs TRBV19 and TRBJ2-7, with 8 bases aligning to TRBD1. CDR3 size: 14 residues. Losses at the gene ends were 5 bases for V and 3 bases for J; bases not matched to a gene: 6. The V gene's germline CDR1 is LNHDA and CDR2 SQIVND (reference sequence). CDR3 DNA: TGTGCCAGTAGTCTTCGGACAGGGAACTACGAGCAGTACTTC. Protein product: CASSLRTGNYEQYF. Looking up the rest from reference TRBV19 and TRBJ2-7 gives the full variable domain: DGGITQSPKYLFRKEGQNVTLSCEQNLNHDAMYWYRQDPGQGLRLIYYSQIVNDFQKGDIAEGYSVSREKKESFPLTVTSAQKNPTAFYLCASSLRTGNYEQYFGPGTRLTVT.

J is TRBJ2-3 and V is TRBV9; TRBD2 aligns across 8 bases. This CDR3 region has 14 residues. Trimming removed 5 bases from V and 2 bases from J; junction bases left unmatched: 4. Germline V CDR1 and CDR2: SGDLS, YYNGEE. DNA of the CDR3: TGTGCCAGCAGTACTAGCGGAGTCACAGATACGCAGTATTTT. It codes for CASSTSGVTDTQYF.

The chain is built from TRBV27 and TRBJ2-7, with a weak D call TRBD1 (6 bases). V lost 2 bases, J lost 2 bases, and 13 bases lay in between. Germline V lookup: CDR1 MNHEY, CDR2 SMNVEV (reference sequence). CDR3 length: 15 amino acids. CDR3 residues: CASSLLGAATYEQYF. The CDR3, as DNA: TGTGCCAGCAGTTTACTGGGGGCCGCTACCTACGAGCAGTACTTC.

CDR3 nucleotide sequence: TGTGCCAGCAGCTTACAGGGCCGGTCGGAAGCTTTCTTT. Translated: CASSLQGRSEAFF. This chain links TRBV7-2 with TRBJ1-1, with D possibly TRBD1 on 5 matching bases. The CDR3 has 13 residues. Per the germline V gene, CDR1 is SGHTA and CDR2 is FQGNSA. The ends were cut back, 2 bases at V and 8 bases at J, with 12 bases in the middle.

The chain carries TRBV6-6 and TRBJ2-2; 9 nucleotides align to TRBD2. The CDR3 runs 16 residues. Germline V gene data show CDR1 as MNHNY and CDR2 as SVGAGI (reference sequence). V shed 3 bases, J shed 2 bases, and the junction held 4 bases outside the gene matches. As DNA, the CDR3 is TGTGCCAGCAGTTATTTAGCGGGAGACAACACCGGGGAGCTGTTTTTT. Its translation: CASSYLAGDNTGELFF.

The CDR3 loop reads CASSDDRKNTEAFF. The CDR3 DNA follows: TGTGCCAGCAGTGACGACAGGAAGAACACTGAAGCTTTCTTT. The V and J genes are TRBV6-4 and TRBJ1-1; possibly TRBD1 for D (6 bases). CDR3 length: 14 amino acids. The V end lost 2 bases, the J end lost 1 base, and 8 bases lay between the germline ends. CDR1 MRHNA and CDR2 SNTAGT come from the germline V gene.

This rearrangement joins TRBV27 to TRBJ2-1, with a possible D match to TRBD2 (5 bases). Trimming pared 6 bases from V and 0 bases from J, leaving 15 bases between. This CDR3 is built from 16 residues. Germline lookup yields CDR1 MNHEY and CDR2 SMNVEV (reference sequence). CDR3 region: CASSPVRGSSYNEQFF. In nucleotides, the CDR3 is TGTGCCAGCAGCCCCGTCCGGGGAAGCTCCTACAATGAGCAGTTCTTC.

Notes on this clone: The same CDR3 arises from other DNA sequences in this sample as well. J is TRBJ2-7 and V is TRBV5-4; a weak D match, TRBD1 (5 bases). Trimming took off 0 bases at V and 2 bases at J, with 6 bases between the two ends. This CDR3 has 13 residues. The V gene's germline CDR1 is SGHNT and CDR2 YYREEE (reference sequence). The CDR3 sequence: CASSLGTTYEQYF. The CDR3 bases are TGTGCCAGCAGCTTGGGGACAACCTACGAGCAGTACTTC. Together with reference TRBV5-4 and TRBJ2-7, the CDR3 gives the full variable domain: ETGVTQSPTHLIKTRGQQVTLRCSSQSGHNTVSWYQQALGQGPQFIFQYYREEENGRGNFPPRFSGLQFPNYSSELNVNALELDDSALYLCASSLGTTYEQYFGPGTRLTVT.

This rearrangement joins TRBV6-1 to TRBJ2-7; 8 nucleotides line up with TRBD1. The V and J ends lost 6 bases and 1 base, in that order; junction bases with no gene match: 8. This CDR3 spans 15 amino acids. The germline V gene has CDR1 MNHNS and CDR2 SASEGT. The DNA of the CDR3 is TGTGCCAGCAGAGGCCGGGACAGGCGATCCTACGAGCAGTACTTC. As protein: CASRGRDRRSYEQYF.

The CDR3: CASSLQSGVPEQFF. The CDR3 bases are TGCGCCAGCAGCTTGCAGAGCGGGGTTCCTGAGCAGTTCTTC. This sequence joins TRBV5-1 and TRBJ2-1, with 7 positions matching TRBD2. Trimming took 1 base from V and 9 from J; bases not matched to a gene: 7. The CDR3 is made up of 14 amino acids. The germline CDR1 and CDR2 sequences are SGHRS and YFSETQ.

V is TRBV7-9 and J is TRBJ1-1; maybe TRBD1 (6 bases). V lost 1 base and J 1 base, leaving 7 bases between the germline ends. CDR3 size: 14 residues. Germline V lookup: CDR1 SEHNR, CDR2 FQNEAQ (reference sequence). CDR3 nucleotide sequence: TGTGCCAGCAGCTTAGGACAGGAGAACACTGAAGCTTTCTTT. This encodes CASSLGQENTEAFF.

The J gene is TRBJ2-5, the V gene TRBV10-3; 8 bases line up with TRBD2. Germline V gives CDR1 ENHRY, CDR2 SYGVKD. The CDR3 covers 12 residues. Unmatched junction bases numbered 7, after V lost 11 bases and J lost 5 bases. The CDR3 nucleotides read TGTGCCTCCGGGGGGGGGAAGGAGACCCAGTACTTC. It yields the protein CASGGGKETQYF.

V and J are TRBV5-1 and TRBJ1-4; 10 bases line up with TRBD1. This CDR3 has 14 residues. After removal of 4 bases from V and 8 bases from J, the junction contained 5 bases not matched to a gene. Germline values: CDR1 SGHRS, CDR2 YFSETQ. The chain's CDR3 is CASSPRTGGEKLFF. CDR3 DNA: TGCGCCAGCAGCCCCCGGACAGGGGGAGAAAAACTGTTTTTT.